A selection of T cell receptor beta chains follows, all from one sample in a study of blood T cell repertoires in COVID-19. The data were produced by immunoSEQ multiplex PCR, yet TCRdb's version contains in-frame clones alone and is incomplete. The sample consists of approximately 110,000 clones, 70% to 85% of them appearing once. Sequencing input: peripheral blood. Receptors were obtained from a woman aged 80 or over with active or convalescent COVID-19. Each CDR3 is given with its conserved first and last residue. The D gene is left open where the match is weak.

D	V	J	CDR3
TRBD2	TRBV5-1	TRBJ2-1	CASSLGFLAVNEQFF
-	TRBV24-1	TRBJ1-2	CATSDAGYGYTF
-	TRBV10-3	TRBJ1-5	CATADGDSNQPQHF
-	TRBV11-2	TRBJ2-1	CASSLVGQFYNEQFF
TRBD1	TRBV5-1	TRBJ2-4	CASSTGQGARVTYF
-	TRBV30	TRBJ2-3	CAWSRGSTDTQYF
-	TRBV5-1	TRBJ2-2	CASSPGDSIPGELFF
-	TRBV19	TRBJ1-4	CASREAWANEKLFF
TRBD2	TRBV4-1	TRBJ2-1	CASSLWGAGTRGFNEQFF
TRBD1	TRBV11-3	TRBJ2-2	CASSHRGQGRTGELFF
TRBD2	TRBV11-1	TRBJ2-7	CASSSGTSGRYEQYF
-	TRBV3-1/TRBV3-2	TRBJ2-3	CASSQDLGQLTDTQYF
-	TRBV5-1	TRBJ2-5	CASSLQVSQETQYF
TRBD1	TRBV11-2	TRBJ2-4	CASSDDLVGQGRGIQYF
TRBD2	TRBV5-4	TRBJ2-7	CASSPTSGPSYEQYF
-	TRBV12-3/TRBV12-4	TRBJ2-3	CASSRGNTDTQYF
-	TRBV18	TRBJ1-2	CASSLWADRNYGYTF
-	TRBV28	TRBJ1-1	CASSSHTNTEAFF
TRBD1	TRBV28	TRBJ1-5	CASSPGTGMRNQPQHF
-	TRBV5-6	TRBJ2-7	CASSLVREYSYEQYF